This T cell receptor beta chain was captured by sequencing in a study of blood T cells in healthy people across ages. Primed by a sample-barcoded 5' primer and a J-beta primer mix, a second PCR proceeded for about 6 to 12 cycles. Carrying 12 random nucleotides, a template-switch adaptor labeled each individual cDNA molecule. Each CDR3 protein is one row after TCRdb ran MiXCR on the 5' RACE reads. This sample carries about 930,000 distinct CDR3 sequences, around 29% of them seen once, and the ten largest clones take 9.5% to 13%. The germline V and J ends were trimmed by 2 bases and 7 bases, with 10 bases remaining between them. Germline CDR1 and CDR2: SGDLS and YYNGEE. The length of the CDR3 is 14 residues. This clonotype was seen a handful of times. The same sample was also used in a study of T cells of mothers and their children. This second study says: It was found that thymic selection shapes TCR recombination output similarly in related and unrelated pairs.

The source of this sequence is a woman aged 35 to 49 in good health. This chain links TRBV9 with TRBJ1-6, with D possibly being TRBD1 (6 bases). Sequencing input: blood. The CDR3 reads CASSVRQENSPLHF. DNA for the CDR3: TGTGCCAGCAGCGTCCGACAGGAGAATTCACCCCTCCACTTT.